This TCR beta chain derives from a study of blood T cell repertoires in COVID-19. Overall study: COVID-19 samples collected from the United States, Italy and Spain covered acute and convalescent phases. Sources were T cells, B-cell-depleted T cells, or PBMCs; the material itself was cDNA or gDNA.

CDR3 length: 13 amino acids. Germline CDR1 reads LGHDT; CDR2 reads YNNKEL (reference sequence). V dropped 2 bases and J dropped 5 bases, with 8 bases sitting between them. The authors' processing: Amplification of reference gene primers provided the estimated nucleated cell counts. TCRdb's table, derived via immunoSEQ multiplex PCR, lists solely in-frame clones and lacks some. Clonal size and the V and J genes are those of that table, whereas D and trimming came from the DNA. The data show 90,000 to 150,000 clones, 79% seen once. This clonotype was sampled from a woman of 80 years or more with acute or convalescent COVID-19. The sequenced sample consisted of peripheral blood. The V and J genes are TRBV3-1 (or the pseudogene TRBV3-2) and TRBJ2-3, with D possibly TRBD2 on 5 matching bases. The CDR3 nucleotides are TGTGCCAGCAGCCAACATCGGGGAGATACGCAGTATTTT. It is translated as CASSQHRGDTQYF.